This T cell receptor (beta chain) originates from a study of T cells in Graves' hyperthyroidism and ophthalmopathy. For this clonotype: The antigen remains unidentified.

CDR3 length: 18 amino acids. Losses at the gene ends were 2 bases for V and 6 bases for J; bases not matched to a gene: 10. In germline, CDR1 is SGHVS, CDR2 FQNEAQ. Study observations and caveats: The majority of expanded thyroid clonotypes above 0.001 also appeared in blood.

Diagnoses used clinical symptoms, serum thyroxine and TRAb, thyroid ultrasound and orbital computed tomography. The blood was taken when hyperthyroidism was first diagnosed, before any ophthalmopathy symptoms showed up. TCR beta CDR3 sequences were amplified from RNA transcripts. Using the HTBI primer set, a first-round RT-PCR was run on the TCR CDR3. In TCRdb, the multiplex PCR reads were re-called with MiXCR into one record per CDR3 protein. The sample yields 650,000 to 850,000 distinct CDR3 sequences, 15% to 20% seen once. Specimen: blood. The TCR comes from a woman between 45 and 60 years old with Graves' hyperthyroidism that later progressed to Graves' ophthalmopathy. The V gene is TRBV7-8, the J gene TRBJ2-1; 13 bases are a match to TRBD2. The CDR3 DNA reads TGTGCCAGCAGCTTATTACAGGGGGGACTAGCGGGGACCAATGAGCAGTTCTTC. Its translation: CASSLLQGGLAGTNEQFF.